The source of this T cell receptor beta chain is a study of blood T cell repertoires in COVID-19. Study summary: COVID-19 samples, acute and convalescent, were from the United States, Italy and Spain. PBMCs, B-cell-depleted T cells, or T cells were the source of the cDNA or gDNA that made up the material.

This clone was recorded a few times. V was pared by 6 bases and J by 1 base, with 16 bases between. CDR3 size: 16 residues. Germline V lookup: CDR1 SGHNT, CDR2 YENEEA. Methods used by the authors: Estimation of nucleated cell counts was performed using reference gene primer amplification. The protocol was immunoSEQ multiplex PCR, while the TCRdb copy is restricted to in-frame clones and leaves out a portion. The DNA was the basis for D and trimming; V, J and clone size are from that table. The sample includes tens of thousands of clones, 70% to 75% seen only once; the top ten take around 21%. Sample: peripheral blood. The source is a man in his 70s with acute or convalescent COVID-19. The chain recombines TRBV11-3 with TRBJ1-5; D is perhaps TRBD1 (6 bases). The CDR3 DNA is TGTGCCAGCAGGGAAAGCAACAGGGAGAGCAATCAGCCCCAGCATTTT. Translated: CASRESNRESNQPQHF.